This T cell receptor beta chain stems from a study of a mutant IDH1 vaccine in newly diagnosed glioma. Study-level information: Radiotherapy, temozolomide, or both had been given previously, and both were given to most.

Remarks on this clone: Its target is not known.

Stated time point: week 35, safety follow-up. A single vaccine dose contained 300 ug of mutant IDH1 20-mer peptide, and topical imiquimod was used with it. TCRdb keeps only in-frame clones here, not all; method: immunoSEQ multiplex PCR. This sample yields roughly 64,000 clones, of which about 73% are seen a single time; roughly 5% belongs to the top ten. V was trimmed by 7 bases and J by 3 bases, leaving 16 bases between them. This CDR3 has 15 residues. The germline CDR1 and CDR2 sequences are MNHEY and SVGAGI. The V call is TRBV6-5, the J call TRBJ2-4; either TRBD1 or TRBD2 may supply D (5 bases each). This material consisted of PBMCs, taken from a glioma patient whose treatment included an IDH1 peptide vaccine. This clonotype originated in a man aged 45-60 years with glioma. CDR3 residues: CASKDGLGVKNIQYF. In DNA, the CDR3 is TGTGCCAGCAAGGACGGCCTGGGGGTCAAAAACATTCAGTACTTC.